One and the same sample provided the 27 T cell receptor beta chains below, sequenced in a study of cytomegalovirus exposure and HLA in healthy donors. Libraries were prepared by immunoSEQ multiplex PCR; TCRdb keeps only in-frame clonotypes and omits some of them. Among fewer than 250,000 clones listed, roughly 87% were seen once. Specimen: PBMCs. These receptors were obtained from a woman aged 18-29 years in good health and CMV-seropositive.

The chain carries TRBV4-1 and TRBJ1-2; no reliable D call. The CDR3 totals 12 residues. Trimming took 0 bases from V and 8 from J, leaving 7 bases between them. Germline V gene sequence: CDR1 MGHRA, CDR2 YSYEKL. The CDR3 coding sequence is TGCGCCAGCAGCCAAGATCGGGTAGGCTACACCTTC. Encoded protein: CASSQDRVGYTF.

The chain uses TRBV6-1 and TRBJ1-5; D not certain. V lost 2 bases, J lost 1 base, and 9 bases lay in between. Germline V gene lookup returns CDR1 MNHNS and CDR2 SASEGT. The length of the CDR3 is 15 residues. CDR3 DNA sequence: TGTGCCAGCAGTGAACGGGGTGAAAGCAATCAGCCCCAGCATTTT. Its protein product is CASSERGESNQPQHF.

The CDR3 DNA reads as TGTGCCAGCAGCTCGTCTGGCCGGACAGGATCCTTAGCTAACTATGGCTACACCTTC. It is translated as CASSSSGRTGSLANYGYTF. The chain has TRBV7-9 and TRBJ1-2, with TRBD1 matching over 7 bases. Germline assignment: CDR1 SEHNR and CDR2 FQNEAQ (reference sequence). This CDR3 spans 19 amino acids. V gave up 4 bases and J gave up 0 bases; unmatched junction bases: 17.

The chain combines TRBV28 with TRBJ2-1, with TRBD1 matching over 7 bases. This CDR3 has 14 amino acids. Germline CDR1 and CDR2: MDHEN and SYDVKM. Trimming removed 7 bases from V and 7 bases from J; junction bases left unmatched: 10. In nucleotides, the CDR3 is TGTGCCAGCACCTTGACAGGGTTATTGAATGAGCAGTTCTTC. Translated, it gives CASTLTGLLNEQFF.

This clone was seen once. The chain is built from TRBV11-2 and TRBJ2-1, with a weak D call TRBD2 (5 bases). V dropped 5 bases and J dropped 8 bases, with 16 bases sitting between them. The germline gives CDR1 SGHAT, CDR2 FQNNGV. The length of the CDR3 is 14 residues. CDR3 residues: CASSAGPGFDEQFF. The CDR3 bases are TGTGCCAGCAGCGCCGGGCCGGGATTTGATGAGCAGTTCTTC.

The chain employs TRBV5-1 and TRBJ1-1; D possibly corresponds to TRBD1 (5 bases). V lost 0 bases and J lost 6, with 15 bases in between. The CDR3 is made up of 15 amino acids. Per germline, CDR1 SGHRS and CDR2 YFSETQ. The CDR3 nucleotides are TGCGCCAGCAGCTTGGATGGGGCTATGGGGTCTGAAGCTTTCTTT. This encodes CASSLDGAMGSEAFF.

The gene calls are TRBV2 and TRBJ1-5; D is ambiguous. This CDR3 is built from 13 residues. V shed 1 base and J shed 3 bases, with 4 bases lying between them. The germline V gene encodes CDR1 SNHLY and CDR2 FYNNEI. CDR3 coding DNA: TGTGCCAGCAGTGAAGTACTCAATCAGCCCCAGCATTTT. Amino acids: CASSEVLNQPQHF. The full variable domain, in which reference TRBV2 and TRBJ1-5 provide the parts outside the CDR3, is EPEVTQTPSHQVTQMGQEVILRCVPISNHLYFYWYRQILGQKVEFLVSFYNNEISEKSEIFDDQFSVERPDGSNFTLKIRSTKLEDSAMYFCASSEVLNQPQHFGDGTRLSIL.

The chain couples TRBV30 to TRBJ2-1; the D gene is possibly TRBD2 (5 bases). The V and J ends lost 0 bases and 4 bases respectively, with 16 bases between them. The germline V gene encodes CDR1 GTSNPN and CDR2 SVGIG (reference sequence). This CDR3 region has 16 residues. CDR3: CAWSVIGAGNYNEQFF. Here the CDR3 DNA reads TGTGCCTGGAGTGTGATCGGTGCCGGGAATTACAATGAGCAGTTCTTC.

The chain is built from TRBV27 and TRBJ2-1, with 8 bases that match TRBD1. V lost 3 bases, J lost 5 bases, and 15 bases stayed unmatched. The CDR3 spans 18 residues. Germline V gene data show CDR1 as MNHEY and CDR2 as SMNVEV (reference sequence). The CDR3 nucleotides are TGTGCCAGCAGTTTCACACATCCGGGACAGGAGGCTGACAATGAGCAGTTCTTC. Its translation: CASSFTHPGQEADNEQFF.

CDR3 sequence: CASSSGQSLPYEQYF. The DNA for the CDR3 is TGTGCCAGCAGCTCCGGACAGAGCCTCCCCTACGAGCAGTACTTC. The chain has TRBV5-6 and TRBJ2-7; a possible D gene is TRBD1 (6 bases). The CDR3 totals 15 residues. The V gene's germline CDR1 is SGHDT and CDR2 YYEEEE. Between the trimmed V and J ends, which lost 3 bases and 2 bases, there was a span of 15 bases.

This chain connects TRBV5-5 to TRBJ1-2; a possible D gene is TRBD1 (5 bases). The CDR3 length is 15 residues. The germline gives CDR1 SGHKS, CDR2 YYEKEE (reference sequence). V gave up 0 bases and J gave up 5 bases, with 14 bases separating them. CDR3 nucleotides: TGTGCCAGCAGCTTGGCCCCCAGGGAAGGGTATGGCTACACCTTC. This codes for CASSLAPREGYGYTF.

The rearrangement uses TRBV18 and TRBJ2-3, with 8 nucleotides matching TRBD1. The CDR3 contains 13 residues. V was pared by 6 bases and J by 2 bases, with 1 base of the junction left unmatched. The germline CDR1 and CDR2 sequences are KGHSH and LQKENI. The CDR3 sequence is CASSTGDTDTQYF. The DNA of the CDR3 is TGTGCCAGCTCGACAGGGGACACAGATACGCAGTATTTT.

This clone was seen only once. The chain links TRBV5-1 to TRBJ2-1; tentative D call: TRBD2 (6 bases). The V and J ends lost 4 bases and 7 bases respectively, with 18 bases between them. CDR3 length: 15 amino acids. Germline V gene sequence: CDR1 SGHRS, CDR2 YFSETQ. The CDR3 DNA reads as TGCGCCAGCAGCGCGACTAGAGGGAAAGGTAATGAGCAGTTCTTC. Translated, it gives CASSATRGKGNEQFF.

This sequence joins TRBV5-6 and TRBJ1-1, with D possibly matching TRBD1 (6 bases). The ends were cut back, 4 bases at V and 0 bases at J, with 13 bases in the middle. The CDR3 runs 15 residues. CDR1 is SGHDT, CDR2 YYEEEE, per germline. The CDR3 DNA is TGTGCCAGCAGCCTTGGGGACACCATGAACACTGAAGCTTTCTTT. As protein: CASSLGDTMNTEAFF. The full variable domain, with the rest looked up from reference TRBV5-6 and TRBJ1-1, is DAGVTQSPTHLIKTRGQQVTLRCSPKSGHDTVSWYQQALGQGPQFIFQYYEEEERQRGNFPDRFSGHQFPNYSSELNVNALLLGDSALYLCASSLGDTMNTEAFFGQGTRLTVV.

CDR3 sequence reads: CASSPAVSTDTQYF. As DNA, the CDR3 is TGCGCCAGCAGCCCGGCGGTTTCCACAGATACGCAGTATTTT. The genes are TRBV4-1 and TRBJ2-3; no clear D. V lost 4 bases, J lost 2 bases, and 10 bases lay in between. Germline CDR1 is MGHRA and CDR2 is YSYEKL. The CDR3 runs to 14 residues.

Only a few counts were recorded for this clone. The chain couples TRBV5-1 to TRBJ2-7; 10 bases match TRBD1. The germline V gene has CDR1 SGHRS and CDR2 YFSETQ. The CDR3 length is 15 residues. The V gene end was trimmed by 0 bases and the J gene end by 6 bases; junction bases not matched to a gene: 6. Written as DNA, the CDR3 is TGCGCCAGCAGCTTGGAGGGACAGGGGTTGGTCGAGCAGTACTTC. Translating it yields CASSLEGQGLVEQYF.

The rearrangement links TRBV27 to TRBJ2-3; 8 bases are shared with TRBD1. This CDR3 is built from 15 residues. Germline-derived CDR1 and CDR2 are MNHEY and SMNVEV (reference sequence). V shed 5 bases and J 5 bases; nucleotides not matched to a gene: 9. The CDR3 here is CASSPSTGEGDTQYF. The CDR3 DNA is TGTGCCAGCAGTCCCTCGACAGGGGAAGGAGATACGCAGTATTTT.

This clone was counted a few times. J is TRBJ1-1 and V is TRBV28; maybe TRBD1 (6 bases). The CDR3 totals 14 residues. CDR1 and CDR2 from the germline V gene are MDHEN and SYDVKM. The V and J ends lost 6 bases and 1 base respectively, with 12 bases between them. CDR3 bases: TGTGCCAGCAGCATCCAGGACAGGAACACTGAAGCTTTCTTT. Translation gives CASSIQDRNTEAFF.

This sequence joins TRBV19 and TRBJ1-5; D remains ambiguous. V lost 0 bases and J 6 bases, leaving 12 bases between the germline ends. This CDR3 spans 15 amino acids. Germline V gene lookup returns CDR1 LNHDA and CDR2 SQIVND (reference sequence). CDR3: CASSIEAVPGQPQHF. The CDR3 DNA is TGTGCCAGTAGTATAGAGGCAGTCCCAGGTCAGCCCCAGCATTTT.

The rearrangement links TRBV28 to TRBJ1-2; D gene ambiguous. Germline CDR1 reads MDHEN; CDR2 reads SYDVKM. The CDR3 length is 12 residues. V was cut by 4 bases and J by 8 bases, with 11 bases left in between. As DNA, the CDR3 is TGTGCCAGCAGTTCCCTTTTCGGGGGCTACACCTTC. It translates to CASSSLFGGYTF.

The V gene is TRBV15, the J gene TRBJ1-5, with a possible D match to TRBD1 (5 bases). CDR3 size: 15 residues. V lost 0 bases and J 4 bases, leaving 10 bases between the germline ends. The germline CDR1 and CDR2 sequences are LNHNV and YYDKDF (reference sequence). The DNA for the CDR3 is TGTGCCACCAGCAGAGACTCAGGGAGGAATCAGCCCCAGCATTTT. This encodes CATSRDSGRNQPQHF. The whole variable domain, filled in from reference TRBV15 and TRBJ1-5, reads DAMVIQNPRYQVTQFGKPVTLSCSQTLNHNVMYWYQQKSSQAPKLLFHYYDKDFNNEADTPDNFQSRRPNTSFCFLDIRSPGLGDTAMYLCATSRDSGRNQPQHFGDGTRLSIL.

This clone was counted once. This chain uses TRBV6-5 with TRBJ2-7; 9 nucleotides match TRBD2. Germline CDR1 is MNHEY and CDR2 is SVGAGI. Losses at the gene ends were 4 bases for V and 6 bases for J; bases not matched to a gene: 1. This CDR3 contains 12 residues. The CDR3 region is CASSLAGVEQYF. In DNA form, the CDR3 reads TGTGCCAGCAGTTTAGCGGGAGTCGAGCAGTACTTC.

This chain joins TRBV28 and TRBJ1-2; D is unresolved. The germline V gene encodes CDR1 MDHEN and CDR2 SYDVKM. The V end lost 7 bases, the J end lost 3 bases, and 21 bases lay between the germline ends. The CDR3 contains 16 residues. In DNA form, the CDR3 reads TGTGCCAGCACCCCCCACAGCCTTCTTTCATACTATGGCTACACCTTC. It encodes CASTPHSLLSYYGYTF.

CDR3 loop: CASIIPGTNSYEQYF. In nucleotides, the CDR3 is TGTGCCAGCATTATACCCGGGACAAACTCCTACGAGCAGTACTTC. This rearrangement joins TRBV6-1 to TRBJ2-7, with a tentative D call TRBD1 (6 bases). The ends were cut back, 7 bases at V and 0 bases at J, with 16 bases in the middle. The germline CDR1 and CDR2 sequences are MNHNS and SASEGT. The CDR3 runs 15 residues.

The genes are TRBV25-1 and TRBJ2-7; 7 bases fit TRBD2. Trimming cost V 6 bases and J 4 bases; bases outside gene matches: 12. The CDR3 has 15 residues. Germline CDR1 and CDR2: MGHDK and SYGVNS. The CDR3 DNA reads TGTGCCAGCAGCGACGGGTGGGGGGGGAGATACGAGCAGTACTTC. This encodes CASSDGWGGRYEQYF.

The CDR3 region has the DNA TGTGCCAGCAGTTGGAGGGGGGGACACGAGCAGTACTTC. This codes for CASSWRGGHEQYF. V gene TRBV27 combines with J gene TRBJ2-7, with D possibly being TRBD2 (7 bases). This CDR3 is built from 13 residues. V was shortened by 4 bases and J by 5 bases, with 12 bases between the two germline ends. Germline V lookup: CDR1 MNHEY, CDR2 SMNVEV (reference sequence).

The chain links TRBV28 to TRBJ1-5; 8 bases map to TRBD1. The CDR3 contains 16 residues. V lost 4 bases and J lost 3; bases outside the gene matches: 8. Germline V gives CDR1 MDHEN, CDR2 SYDVKM. In nucleotides, the CDR3 is TGTGCCAGCAGTTCTATAGGACAGGGTATCAATCAGCCCCAGCATTTT. It encodes CASSSIGQGINQPQHF.